What follows describes a single T cell receptor beta chain. Its antigen is not known. This sample stems from a study of PD-1 blockade in classical Hodgkin lymphoma. Indicated time point: cycle 4 day 1 (C4D1), after 5 to 7 weeks of nivolumab. Patients all relapsed after autologous stem cell transplantation, and there was variation in brentuximab vedotin exposure. Study-level results: Reasons behind the repertoire differences stay unclear, perhaps disease activity or earlier therapy.

The method was immunoSEQ multiplex PCR; TCRdb's version includes in-frame clones alone and lacks a portion of them. The sample lists about 64,000 clones, about 90% occurring once. This CDR3 is built from 13 residues. Germline CDR1 SGHAT, CDR2 FQNNGV. The ends were cut back, 3 bases at V and 10 bases at J, with 15 bases in the middle. This chain joins TRBV11-2 and TRBJ1-1; TRBD1 might be the D (5 bases). This TCR was recovered from a human donor with classical Hodgkin lymphoma. Material: peripheral blood mononuclear cells (PBMCs), obtained before the fourth cycle of nivolumab. The CDR3 DNA follows: TGTGCCAGCAGCTTCCAGGGCGATCGGGGAGCTTTCTTT. It encodes CASSFQGDRGAFF.